This TCR beta chain was recorded in a study of identifying expanded T cells in peripheral blood. Using immunoSEQ multiplex PCR, the repertoire was profiled, and TCRdb retains in-frame clones only, with some absent. Among some 81,000 clones, just under 85% were seen once, and the ten largest hold about 20%. Study conclusions and caveats: About 1.2 clones differed between technical replicates, versus approximately 16 and 19 over time. Across healthy donors, higher total template counts meant significantly greater roughly two-week count variance.

Of note for this clone: Its antigen is as yet unknown.

CDR3 length equals 13 residues. Germline values: CDR1 SGHTA, CDR2 FQGNSA. Trimming removed 3 bases at V and 8 bases at J, with 13 bases between. The chain has TRBV7-2 and TRBJ1-1, with D perhaps TRBD1 (5 bases). The source material was blood. This TCR was recovered from a person aged 18-69 years in good health. The CDR3 nucleotides are TGTGCCAGCAGCTTTCGACAGCAGATAGAAGCTTTCTTT. Encoded protein: CASSFRQQIEAFF.